The 8 T cell receptor beta chains given below trace back to one sample, sequenced in a study of spatial heterogeneity in lung cancer. Noted time point: sample taken at primary tumor resection. Whole RNA, isolated from tumor, nontumor lung or frozen PBMC, was sequenced without prior sorting. MiXCR, applied by TCRdb to the 5' RACE reads, yields one record per CDR3 protein. There are tens of thousands of distinct CDR3 sequences in the sample; approximately 12% occur only once, and about 38% lies in the top ten. The sequences come from PBMCs, collected at surgery. These receptors originate from a male donor with early-stage non-small cell lung cancer.

This clonotype was seen only a few times. This sequence joins TRBV4-1 and TRBJ1-1; unclear D gene. The germline V and J ends were trimmed by 4 bases and 6 bases, with 12 bases remaining between them. Germline V gene sequence: CDR1 MGHRA, CDR2 YSYEKL. CDR3 size: 13 residues. Here the CDR3 reads CASSPHGKAEAFF. The CDR3 bases are TGCGCCAGCAGCCCACATGGGAAGGCTGAAGCTTTCTTT.

This clonotype was seen a few times. V and J are TRBV7-9 and TRBJ2-1; D tentatively reads TRBD1 or TRBD2 (5 bases each). Trimming pared 8 bases from V and 7 bases from J, leaving 21 bases between. The CDR3 is 15 residues long. Germline CDR1 SEHNR, CDR2 FQNEAQ (reference sequence). Here the CDR3 reads CASARHGTARNEQFF. CDR3 coding DNA: TGTGCCAGCGCCCGCCACGGGACGGCGAGGAATGAGCAGTTCTTC. The variable domain in full, completed from reference TRBV7-9 and TRBJ2-1, reads DTGVSQNPRHKITKRGQNVTFRCDPISEHNRLYWYRQTLGQGPEFLTYFQNEAQLEKSRLLSDRFSAERPKGSFSTLEIQRTEQGDSAMYLCASARHGTARNEQFFGPGTRLTVL.

There are many counts of this clonotype. The gene calls are TRBV28 and TRBJ2-1, with 7 bases matching TRBD1. Germline assignment: CDR1 MDHEN and CDR2 SYDVKM. V shed 10 bases and J 7 bases; nucleotides not matched to a gene: 7. The CDR3 runs 12 residues. The CDR3 is CATFTGENEQFF. The CDR3 DNA follows: TGTGCCACATTCACAGGGGAGAATGAGCAGTTCTTC.

The J gene is TRBJ2-7, the V gene TRBV28; 8 bases are a match to TRBD2. Germline values: CDR1 MDHEN, CDR2 SYDVKM. CDR3 length: 14 residues. V shed 6 bases, J shed 5 bases, and the junction held 9 bases outside the gene matches. The DNA for the CDR3 is TGTGCCAGCAGAAACCCGGGGGGGGTAAACGAGCAGTACTTC. Translated, it gives CASRNPGGVNEQYF.

This clonotype came up many times. The chain recombines TRBV12-3 or TRBV12-4 with TRBJ2-3; TRBD2 is a possible D gene (5 bases). The CDR3 runs to 14 residues. The V and J ends lost 1 base and 6 bases respectively, with 11 bases between them. The CDR3: CASSLGLRGDTQYF. CDR3 nucleotides: TGTGCCAGCAGTTTAGGGCTCCGCGGGGATACGCAGTATTTT.

The chain combines TRBV20-1 with TRBJ2-3; the D is unclear. Germline loops: CDR1 DFQATT, CDR2 SNEGSKA (reference sequence). Trimming pared 4 bases from V and 3 bases from J, leaving 17 bases between. CDR3 length: 15 amino acids. CDR3 loop: CSAIQPRLLTDTQYF. CDR3 sequence (DNA): TGCAGTGCTATACAGCCGAGACTTTTGACAGATACGCAGTATTTT.

The chain recombines TRBV29-1 with TRBJ1-1; D remains ambiguous. There are 12 residues in the CDR3. CDR1 and CDR2 from the germline V gene are SQVTM and ANQGSEA. Trimming left V 7 bases short and J 6 bases short, with 15 bases between. This CDR3 reads CSANLYNAEAFF. The CDR3, as DNA: TGCAGCGCTAACCTGTATAACGCTGAAGCTTTCTTT.

The rearrangement links TRBV6-1 to TRBJ1-4; no clear D. V was cut by 4 bases and J by 0 bases, with 12 bases left in between. Germline lookup yields CDR1 MNHNS and CDR2 SASEGT. The CDR3 runs to 16 residues. The CDR3 DNA sequence: TGTGCCAGCAGTGTTGGATTTGCCACAACTAATGAAAAACTGTTTTTT. It codes for CASSVGFATTNEKLFF.